This T cell receptor beta chain was obtained from a study of monozygotic twins with inflammatory bowel disease. Overall study findings and caveats: It was in IBD patients that TCRbeta diversity (inverse Simpson) was lower than in healthy co-twins. Limited statistical power may explain no repertoire similarity difference between concordant and discordant twins. Since immunosuppressive treatments differed, patient repertoires may have gained added variability. Data gave no support to a single strong signal or clonotype associated with IBD.

Reprocessing the 5' RACE reads, TCRdb reports a single entry for every CDR3 protein and omits DNA. In total, the table holds approximately 340,000 distinct CDR3 sequences. This CDR3 region has 13 residues. CDR1 and CDR2 from the germline V gene are DFQATT and SNEGSKA (reference sequence). About this clonotype: The antigen remains undetermined.

The sequenced sample consisted of blood. The chain employs TRBV20-1 and TRBJ2-1; TCRdb indicates TRBD1, and absent DNA this call remains unverified. The sequence was collected from a human donor with ulcerative colitis or Crohn's disease, or a healthy co-twin of an affected twin (not recorded which). The CDR3 sequence: CSTSGTGWNEQFF.